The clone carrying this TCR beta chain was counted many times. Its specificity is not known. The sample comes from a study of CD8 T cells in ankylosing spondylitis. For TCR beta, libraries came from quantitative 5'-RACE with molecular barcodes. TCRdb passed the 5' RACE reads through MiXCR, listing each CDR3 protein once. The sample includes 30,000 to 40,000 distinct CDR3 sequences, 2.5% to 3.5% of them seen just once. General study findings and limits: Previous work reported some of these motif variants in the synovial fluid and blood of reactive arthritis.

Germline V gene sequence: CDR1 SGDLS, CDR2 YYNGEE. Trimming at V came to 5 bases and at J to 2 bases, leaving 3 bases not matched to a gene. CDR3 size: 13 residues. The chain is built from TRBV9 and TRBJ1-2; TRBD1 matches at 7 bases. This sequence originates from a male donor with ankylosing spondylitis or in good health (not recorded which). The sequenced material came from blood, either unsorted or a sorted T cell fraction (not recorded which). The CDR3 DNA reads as TGTGCCAGCAGTTTACAGGGGAACTATGGCTACACCTTC. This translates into CASSLQGNYGYTF.